This is a list of T cell receptor beta chains from one sample in a study of cytotoxic CD8 clonotypes in ibrutinib-treated CLL. Sequencing used immunoSEQ multiplex PCR; TCRdb keeps in-frame clones, though not all of them. The sample contains about 97,000 clones, approximately 71% of which appear only once. Sequenced here: PBMCs, sampled after 24 months of ibrutinib treatment. Receptors originate from a human donor with chronic lymphocytic leukemia. Both conserved end residues are part of each CDR3. Fields, in order: D gene, V gene, clone size, CDR3 length, J gene, CDR3 protein, CDR3 DNA. A D gene is named only where the DNA matches it firmly. Size is stated for part of the rows, as once, few or many counts, or as a class when the clone is expanded.

d_call: -; v_call: TRBV6-5; clone_size: -; cdr3_length: 15; j_call: TRBJ1-5; cdr3_aa: CASSYGGGSGQPQHF; cdr3_nt: TGTGCCAGCAGTTACGGGGGAGGGTCGGGTCAGCCCCAGCATTTT
d_call: -; v_call: TRBV18; clone_size: -; cdr3_length: 15; j_call: TRBJ1-1; cdr3_aa: CASSPGASRGTEAFF; cdr3_nt: TGTGCCAGCTCACCAGGGGCGTCGAGGGGAACTGAAGCTTTCTTT
d_call: -; v_call: TRBV28; clone_size: -; cdr3_length: 15; j_call: TRBJ1-6; cdr3_aa: CASRPGGRKDSPLHF; cdr3_nt: TGTGCCAGCAGGCCGGGGGGCCGGAAGGATTCACCCCTCCACTTT
d_call: -; v_call: TRBV28; clone_size: -; cdr3_length: 12; j_call: TRBJ2-7; cdr3_aa: CASSRGSYEQYF; cdr3_nt: TGTGCCAGCAGCCGGGGATCCTACGAGCAGTACTTC
d_call: TRBD1; v_call: TRBV10-3; clone_size: -; cdr3_length: 17; j_call: TRBJ2-6; cdr3_aa: CAIMTGTGTSGANVLTF; cdr3_nt: TGTGCCATCATGACCGGGACAGGCACCTCTGGGGCCAACGTCCTGACTTTC
d_call: TRBD1; v_call: TRBV5-1; clone_size: -; cdr3_length: 15; j_call: TRBJ1-2; cdr3_aa: CASSLAGQGDYGYTF; cdr3_nt: TGCGCCAGCAGCTTGGCCGGGCAGGGGGACTATGGCTACACCTTC
d_call: -; v_call: TRBV28; clone_size: -; cdr3_length: 15; j_call: TRBJ2-3; cdr3_aa: CASSFPGSRTDTQYF; cdr3_nt: TGTGCCAGCAGTTTCCCCGGGTCCCGCACAGATACGCAGTATTTT
d_call: -; v_call: TRBV25-1; clone_size: -; cdr3_length: 13; j_call: TRBJ1-4; cdr3_aa: CASSRRMNEKLFF; cdr3_nt: TGTGCCAGCAGTAGGAGGATGAATGAAAAACTGTTTTTT
d_call: TRBD1; v_call: TRBV7-9; clone_size: -; cdr3_length: 14; j_call: TRBJ1-6; cdr3_aa: CASSLDRGHSPLHF; cdr3_nt: TGTGCCAGCAGCTTGGACAGGGGGCATTCACCCCTCCACTTT
d_call: TRBD1; v_call: TRBV19; clone_size: once; cdr3_length: 14; j_call: TRBJ2-1; cdr3_aa: CASRQGASYNEQFF; cdr3_nt: TGTGCCAGTAGGCAGGGGGCCTCCTACAATGAGCAGTTCTTC